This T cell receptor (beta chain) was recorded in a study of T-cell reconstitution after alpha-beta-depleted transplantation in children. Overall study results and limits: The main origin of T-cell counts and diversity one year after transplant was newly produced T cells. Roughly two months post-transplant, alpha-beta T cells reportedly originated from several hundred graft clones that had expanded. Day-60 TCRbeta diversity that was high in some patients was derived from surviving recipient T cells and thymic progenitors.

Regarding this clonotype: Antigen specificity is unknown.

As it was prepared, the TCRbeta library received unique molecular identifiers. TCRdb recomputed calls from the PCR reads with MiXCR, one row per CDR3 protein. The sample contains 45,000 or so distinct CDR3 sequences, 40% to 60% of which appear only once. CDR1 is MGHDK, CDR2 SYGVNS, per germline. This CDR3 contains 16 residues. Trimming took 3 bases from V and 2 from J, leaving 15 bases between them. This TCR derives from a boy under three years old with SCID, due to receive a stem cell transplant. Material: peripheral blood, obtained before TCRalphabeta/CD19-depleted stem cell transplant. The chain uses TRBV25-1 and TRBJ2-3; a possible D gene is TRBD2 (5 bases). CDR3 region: CASSDGLLAVTDTQYF. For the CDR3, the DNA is TGTGCCAGCAGTGATGGACTGCTAGCCGTCACAGATACGCAGTATTTT.